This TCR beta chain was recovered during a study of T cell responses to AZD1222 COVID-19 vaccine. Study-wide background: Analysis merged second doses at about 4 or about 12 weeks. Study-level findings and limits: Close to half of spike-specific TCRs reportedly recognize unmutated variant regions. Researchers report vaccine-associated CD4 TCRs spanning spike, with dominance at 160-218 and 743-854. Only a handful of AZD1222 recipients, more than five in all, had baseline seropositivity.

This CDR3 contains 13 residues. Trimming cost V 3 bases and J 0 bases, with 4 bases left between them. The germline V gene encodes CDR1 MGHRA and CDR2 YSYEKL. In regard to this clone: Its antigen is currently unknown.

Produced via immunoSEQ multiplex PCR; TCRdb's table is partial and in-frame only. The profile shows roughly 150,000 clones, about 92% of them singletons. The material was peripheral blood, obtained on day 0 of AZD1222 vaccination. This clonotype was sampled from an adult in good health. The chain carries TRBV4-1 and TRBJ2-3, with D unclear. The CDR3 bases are TGCGCCAGCAGCCAGTACAGCACAGATACGCAGTATTTT. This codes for CASSQYSTDTQYF.